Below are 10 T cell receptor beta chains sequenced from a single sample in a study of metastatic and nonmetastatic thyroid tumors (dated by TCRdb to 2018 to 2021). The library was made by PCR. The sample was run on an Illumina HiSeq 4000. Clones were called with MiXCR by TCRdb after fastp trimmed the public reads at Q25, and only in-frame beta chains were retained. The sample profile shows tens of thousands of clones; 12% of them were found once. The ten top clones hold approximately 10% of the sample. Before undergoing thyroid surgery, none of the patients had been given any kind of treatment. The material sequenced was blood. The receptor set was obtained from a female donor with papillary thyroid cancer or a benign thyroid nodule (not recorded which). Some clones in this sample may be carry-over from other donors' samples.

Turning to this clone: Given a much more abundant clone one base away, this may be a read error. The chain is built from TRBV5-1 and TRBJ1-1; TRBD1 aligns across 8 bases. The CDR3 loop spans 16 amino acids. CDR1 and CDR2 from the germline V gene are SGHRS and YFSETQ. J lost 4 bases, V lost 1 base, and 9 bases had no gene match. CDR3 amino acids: CASSLRRTGRVTEAFF. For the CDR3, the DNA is TGCGCCAGCAGCTTGCGCCGGACAGGGCGAGTCACTGAAGCTTTCTTT.

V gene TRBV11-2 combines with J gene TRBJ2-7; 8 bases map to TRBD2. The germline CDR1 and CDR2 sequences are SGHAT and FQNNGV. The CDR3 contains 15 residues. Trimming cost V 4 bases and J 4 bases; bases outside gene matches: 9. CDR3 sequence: CASSSQGLGTYEQYF. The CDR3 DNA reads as TGTGCCAGCAGCTCCCAGGGACTAGGAACTTACGAGCAGTACTTC. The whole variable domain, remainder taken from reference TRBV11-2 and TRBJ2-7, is EAGVAQSPRYKIIEKRQSVAFWCNPISGHATLYWYQQILGQGPKLLIQFQNNGVVDDSQLPKDRFSAERLKGVDSTLKIQPAKLEDSAVYLCASSSQGLGTYEQYFGPGTRLTVT.

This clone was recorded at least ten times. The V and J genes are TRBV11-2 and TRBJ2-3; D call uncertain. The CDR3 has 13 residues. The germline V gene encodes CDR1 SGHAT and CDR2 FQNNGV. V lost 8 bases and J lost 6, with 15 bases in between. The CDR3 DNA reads TGTGCCAGCCAGGTATCCCAACGGGATACGCAGTATTTT. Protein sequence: CASQVSQRDTQYF.

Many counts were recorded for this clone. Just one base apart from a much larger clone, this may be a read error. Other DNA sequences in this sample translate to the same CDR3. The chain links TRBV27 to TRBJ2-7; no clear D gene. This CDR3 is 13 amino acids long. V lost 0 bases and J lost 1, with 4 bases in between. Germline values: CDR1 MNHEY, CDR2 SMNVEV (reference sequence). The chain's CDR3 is CASSLSGSYEQYF. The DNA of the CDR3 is TGTGCCAGCAGTTTATCGGGATCCTACGAGCAGTACTTC.

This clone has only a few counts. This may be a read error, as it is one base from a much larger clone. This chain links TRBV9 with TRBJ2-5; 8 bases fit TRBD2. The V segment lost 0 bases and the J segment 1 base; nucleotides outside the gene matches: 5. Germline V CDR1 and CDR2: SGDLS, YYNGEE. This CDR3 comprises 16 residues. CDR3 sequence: CASSVVVSGVQETQYF. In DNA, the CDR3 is TGTGCCAGCAGCGTAGTAGTTAGCGGGGTCCAAGAGACCCAGTACTTC.

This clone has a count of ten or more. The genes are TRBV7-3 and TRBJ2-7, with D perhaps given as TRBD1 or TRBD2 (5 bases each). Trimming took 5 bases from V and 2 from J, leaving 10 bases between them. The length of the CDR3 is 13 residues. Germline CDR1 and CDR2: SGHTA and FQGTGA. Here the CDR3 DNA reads TGTGCCAGCAGCCGGGACCGCACCTACGAGCAGTACTTC. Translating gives CASSRDRTYEQYF.

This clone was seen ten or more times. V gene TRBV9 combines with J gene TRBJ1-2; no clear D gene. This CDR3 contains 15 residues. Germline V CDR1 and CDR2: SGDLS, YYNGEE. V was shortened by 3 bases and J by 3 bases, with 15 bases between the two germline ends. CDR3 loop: CASSGHRVADYGYTF. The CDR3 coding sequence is TGTGCCAGCAGCGGGCACCGGGTGGCTGACTATGGCTACACCTTC.

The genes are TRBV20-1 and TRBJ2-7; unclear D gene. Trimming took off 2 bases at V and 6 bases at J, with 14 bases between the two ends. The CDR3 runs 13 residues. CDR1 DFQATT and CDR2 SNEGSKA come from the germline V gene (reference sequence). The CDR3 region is CSARPDPPGEQYF. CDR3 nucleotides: TGCAGTGCTAGACCGGACCCCCCAGGCGAGCAGTACTTC.

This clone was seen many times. As DNA, the CDR3 is TGCAGTGCTCCCCGGGGCCGGAGTGACAGGGTGAACACTGAAGCTTTCTTT. Translated: CSAPRGRSDRVNTEAFF. The rearrangement links TRBV20-1 to TRBJ1-1; 7 bases are shared with TRBD1. The CDR3 length is 17 residues. Germline V lookup: CDR1 DFQATT, CDR2 SNEGSKA (reference sequence). V was clipped by 5 bases and J by 0 bases; unmatched bases: 15.

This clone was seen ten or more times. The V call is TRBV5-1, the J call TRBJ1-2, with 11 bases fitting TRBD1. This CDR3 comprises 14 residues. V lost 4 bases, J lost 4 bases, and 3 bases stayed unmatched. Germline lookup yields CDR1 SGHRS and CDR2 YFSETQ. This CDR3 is CASSRDRGTYGYTF. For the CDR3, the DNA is TGCGCCAGCAGCAGGGACAGGGGGACCTATGGCTACACCTTC.